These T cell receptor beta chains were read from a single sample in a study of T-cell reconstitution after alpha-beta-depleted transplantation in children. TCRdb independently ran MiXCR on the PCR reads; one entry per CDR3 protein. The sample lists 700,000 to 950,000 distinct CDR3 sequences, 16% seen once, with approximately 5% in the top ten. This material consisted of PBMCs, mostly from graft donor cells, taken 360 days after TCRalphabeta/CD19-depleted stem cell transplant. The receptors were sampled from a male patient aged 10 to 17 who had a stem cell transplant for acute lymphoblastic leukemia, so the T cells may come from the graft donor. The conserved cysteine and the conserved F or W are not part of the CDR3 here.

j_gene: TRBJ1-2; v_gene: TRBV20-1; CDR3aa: SARDPRGWAWYGYT
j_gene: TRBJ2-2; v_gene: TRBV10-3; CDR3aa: AISEAGTGNTGELF
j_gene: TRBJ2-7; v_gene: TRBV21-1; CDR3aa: ASTHEGYEQY
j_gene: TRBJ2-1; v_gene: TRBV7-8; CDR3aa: ASSLAVTSGTGEQF
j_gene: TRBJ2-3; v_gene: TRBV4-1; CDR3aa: ASSQIGAGTDTQY
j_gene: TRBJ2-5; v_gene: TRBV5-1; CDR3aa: ASSLDERVETQY
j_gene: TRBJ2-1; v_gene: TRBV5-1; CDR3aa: ASSLSLVLDNEQF
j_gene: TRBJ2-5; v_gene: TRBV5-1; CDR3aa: ASSTGALRETQY
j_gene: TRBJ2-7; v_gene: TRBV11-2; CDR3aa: ASSHSQVSSYEQY
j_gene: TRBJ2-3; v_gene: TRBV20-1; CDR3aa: SYPRGRLSTDTQY
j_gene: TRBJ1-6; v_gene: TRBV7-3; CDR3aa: ASSLWGLQTLRHNSPLH
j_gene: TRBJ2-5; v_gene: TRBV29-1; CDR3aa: SVGGLPAETQY
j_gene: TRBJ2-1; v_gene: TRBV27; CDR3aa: ASSFLGLAGGEQF
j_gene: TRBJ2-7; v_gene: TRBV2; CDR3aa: AILRRERAYEQY
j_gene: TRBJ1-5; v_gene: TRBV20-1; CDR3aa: SARGGVWNQPQH
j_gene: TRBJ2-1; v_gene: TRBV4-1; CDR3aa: ASSLSWTLEGEQF
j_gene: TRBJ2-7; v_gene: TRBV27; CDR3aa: ASSKPGLAGPEQY
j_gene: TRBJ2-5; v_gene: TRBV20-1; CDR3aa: SATQGTQY
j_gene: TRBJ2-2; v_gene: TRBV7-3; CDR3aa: ASSSSGRSNTGELF
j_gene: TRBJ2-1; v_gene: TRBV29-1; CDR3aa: SVWVVAGGVEQF
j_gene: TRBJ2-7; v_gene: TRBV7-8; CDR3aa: ASSRSRVDYEQY
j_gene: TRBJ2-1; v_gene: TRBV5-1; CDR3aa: ASSRSGTEYYNEQF
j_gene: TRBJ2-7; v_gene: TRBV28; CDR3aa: ASSLSSVALGEQY
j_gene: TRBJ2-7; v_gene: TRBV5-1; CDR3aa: ASSLGQETYEQY
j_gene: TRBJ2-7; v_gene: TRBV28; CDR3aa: ASSWYGGRHEQY
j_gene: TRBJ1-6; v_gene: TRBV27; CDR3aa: ASSRYTSPYNSPLH
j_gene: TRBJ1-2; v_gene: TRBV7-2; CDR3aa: ASSLVTTVNYGYT
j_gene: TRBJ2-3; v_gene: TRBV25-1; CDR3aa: ASSELGEDPDPDTQY
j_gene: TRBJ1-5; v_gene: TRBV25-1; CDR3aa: ASSNMKGNQPQH
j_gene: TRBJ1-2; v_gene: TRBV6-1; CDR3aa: ASRGQGARVNYGYT
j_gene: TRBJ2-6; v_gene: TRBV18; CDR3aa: ASSPGMGTVSSGANVLT
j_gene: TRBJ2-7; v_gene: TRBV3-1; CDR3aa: ASSLLQGTSGYEQY
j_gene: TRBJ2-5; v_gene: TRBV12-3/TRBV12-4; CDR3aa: ASSRGGGAETQY
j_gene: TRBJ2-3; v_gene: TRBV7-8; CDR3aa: ASRSGPAVTDTQY
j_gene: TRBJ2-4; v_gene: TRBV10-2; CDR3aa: ASSEPGQGGIQY
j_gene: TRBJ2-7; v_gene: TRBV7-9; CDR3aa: ASSPWTGNGEQY
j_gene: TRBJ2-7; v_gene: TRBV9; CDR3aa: ASSGSGTSGRYEQY
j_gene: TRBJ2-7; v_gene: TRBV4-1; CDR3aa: ASSKIGFVQY
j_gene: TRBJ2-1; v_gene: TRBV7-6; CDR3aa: ASSLAPPGLAGAGNEQF
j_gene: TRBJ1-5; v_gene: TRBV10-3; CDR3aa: AISDRGNQPQH
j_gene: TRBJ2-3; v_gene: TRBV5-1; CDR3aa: ASARGQADTQY
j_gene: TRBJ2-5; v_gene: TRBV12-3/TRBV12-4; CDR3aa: ASSPTRARETQY
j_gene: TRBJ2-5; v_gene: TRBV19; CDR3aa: ASSHMVGYQETQY
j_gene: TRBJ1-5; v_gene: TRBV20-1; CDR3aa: SASSESNQPQH